The next 29 T cell receptor beta chains were all read from a single sample in a study of early T cells in non-severe SARS-CoV-2 infection. TCRdb re-derived calls from the 5' RACE reads in MiXCR, one entry per CDR3 protein. The data hold about 67,000 distinct CDR3 sequences, with 8% to 10% observed a single time. The source material was whole blood, sampled at baseline. The receptors come from an adult who was a healthcare worker with PCR-confirmed SARS-CoV-2 infection or an uninfected control (not recorded which).

The chain combines TRBV7-6 with TRBJ2-5; D is undetermined. The V end lost 3 bases, the J end lost 1 base, and 12 bases lay between the germline ends. This CDR3 has 15 residues. Germline V gene sequence: CDR1 SGHVS, CDR2 FNYEAQ. CDR3 region: CASSFLGSPQETQYF. CDR3 nucleotides: TGTGCCAGCAGCTTTTTAGGGTCTCCCCAAGAGACCCAGTACTTC.

The V and J genes are TRBV7-2 and TRBJ2-3, with D possibly being TRBD2 (5 bases). V lost 8 bases and J 14 bases, leaving 20 bases between the germline ends. Germline CDR1 reads SGHTA; CDR2 reads FQGNSA. This CDR3 has 12 amino acids. CDR3 sequence (DNA): TGTGCCAGCGGCCTGAGGGCGGCCTTGGGGTATTTT. Translating gives CASGLRAALGYF.

In its sample, this clonotype was seen a few times. V usage is TRBV15 and J usage is TRBJ2-2; 7 nucleotides line up with TRBD2. Unmatched junction bases numbered 13, after V lost 3 bases and J lost 0 bases. Germline CDR1 LNHNV, CDR2 YYDKDF (reference sequence). The CDR3 consists of 19 residues. The CDR3 loop reads CATSSPRGGSGPNTGELFF. As DNA, the CDR3 is TGTGCCACCAGCAGCCCGAGGGGCGGGAGCGGGCCGAACACCGGGGAGCTGTTTTTT.

In nucleotides, the CDR3 is TGTGCCAGCAGTGAGGGACCCGGATCACCCCTCCACTTT. Its protein product is CASSEGPGSPLHF. The chain carries TRBV2 and TRBJ1-6, with D possibly being TRBD1 (5 bases). Germline loops: CDR1 SNHLY, CDR2 FYNNEI. This CDR3 region has 13 residues. The V gene lost 3 bases and the J gene lost 10 bases, with 10 bases spanning the gap.

This clonotype was found many times. The gene calls are TRBV28 and TRBJ1-2; 7 bases match TRBD1. Trimming removed 4 bases from V and 6 bases from J; junction bases left unmatched: 11. From germline, CDR1 is MDHEN and CDR2 SYDVKM. This CDR3 has 15 residues. The CDR3 DNA sequence: TGTGCCAGCAGTTCAAGACAGGGACGGACCCATGGCTACACCTTC. Amino acids: CASSSRQGRTHGYTF.

This clonotype came up many times. The V call is TRBV6-5, the J call TRBJ2-5, with D possibly called TRBD1 or TRBD2 (6 bases each). Trimming took off 6 bases at V and 7 bases at J, with 21 bases between the two ends. The germline gives CDR1 MNHEY, CDR2 SVGAGI. The CDR3 is made up of 15 amino acids. DNA for the CDR3: TGTGCCAGCAGCAAGAAGGTTGCCGGGGGCGGGACCCAGTACTTC. Translated: CASSKKVAGGGTQYF.

This chain's CDR3 is CASSPVAGASGELFF. The CDR3 DNA is TGTGCCAGCAGTCCCGTAGCGGGAGCGAGCGGGGAGCTGTTTTTT. J is TRBJ2-2 and V is TRBV12-3 or TRBV12-4, with 9 bases matching TRBD2. The CDR3 sequence is 15 residues long. V lost 5 bases, J lost 7 bases, and 8 bases stayed unmatched.

This clonotype was counted between two and nine times. The genes are TRBV29-1 and TRBJ1-3; unclear D gene. CDR1 is SQVTM, CDR2 ANQGSEA, per germline. The V end was cut by 3 bases, the J end by 0 bases, with 6 bases between. CDR3 length: 13 amino acids. The CDR3, as DNA: TGCAGCGTTGAGAAGAGCTCTGGAAACACCATATATTTT. This gives the protein CSVEKSSGNTIYF. Variable domain in full (rest from reference TRBV29-1 and TRBJ1-3): SAVISQKPSRDICQRGTSLTIQCQVDSQVTMMFWYRQQPGQSLTLIATANQGSEATYESGFVIDKFPISRPNLTFSTLTVSNMSPEDSSIYLCSVEKSSGNTIYFGEGSWLTVV.

This clonotype was counted between two and nine times. The V and J genes are TRBV28 and TRBJ1-2; 12 bases are shared with TRBD1. Looked up from germline, CDR1 is MDHEN and CDR2 is SYDVKM. The J segment lost 1 base and the V segment lost 5 bases, leaving 14 bases of the junction unmatched. There are 19 residues in the CDR3. For the CDR3, the DNA is TGTGCCAGCAGTGGAGGGACAGGGGGCCGAATCTCCTTTAACTATGGCTACACCTTC. As protein: CASSGGTGGRISFNYGYTF.

This clonotype was detected ten times or more. The chain combines TRBV6-1 with TRBJ2-2, with D tentatively TRBD2 (5 bases). CDR1 MNHNS and CDR2 SASEGT come from the germline V gene. The V and J ends lost 6 bases and 1 base respectively, with 6 bases between them. The CDR3 is 13 amino acids. DNA of the CDR3: TGTGCCAGCAGGGGAGTGAACACCGGGGAGCTGTTTTTT. Translating gives CASRGVNTGELFF.

The chain carries TRBV6-6 and TRBJ2-2, with D perhaps given as TRBD1 or TRBD2 (5 bases each). The CDR3 is 14 amino acids. The V end was cut by 5 bases, the J end by 7 bases, with 14 bases between. The germline V gene encodes CDR1 MNHNY and CDR2 SVGAGI (reference sequence). CDR3 coding DNA: TGTGCCAGCAGTGCCCGCCGGGACCTCGGGGAGCTGTTTTTT. It is translated as CASSARRDLGELFF.

At least ten counts were recorded for this clonotype. The chain has TRBV4-2 and TRBJ2-5, with 9 positions matching TRBD2. CDR1 is LGHNA, CDR2 YNFKEQ, per germline. The CDR3 has 16 residues. Germline trimming cut 1 base from V and 5 bases from J; bases unmatched to any gene: 8. As DNA, the CDR3 is TGTGCCAGCAGCCAAGGAGATAGCGGGAGTTCGGAGACCCAGTACTTC. This codes for CASSQGDSGSSETQYF.

To note about this clonotype: Being one base from a much bigger clone, this may be a read error. The rearrangement links TRBV20-1 to TRBJ1-2; D may be TRBD1 (5 bases). The length of the CDR3 is 15 residues. V dropped 6 bases and J dropped 0 bases, with 17 bases sitting between them. The V gene's germline CDR1 is DFQATT and CDR2 SNEGSKA (reference sequence). CDR3 in amino acids: CSASPRAGTNYGYTF. CDR3 DNA: TGCAGTGCCTCCCCAAGGGCAGGGACTAACTATGGCTACACCTTC.

The rearrangement links TRBV5-6 to TRBJ2-1, with TRBD2 identical over 11 bases. The germline V gene encodes CDR1 SGHDT and CDR2 YYEEEE. V was clipped by 4 bases and J by 2 bases; unmatched bases: 5. The CDR3 is 16 amino acids. The CDR3 loop reads CASSPPGLAAYNEQFF. In nucleotides, the CDR3 is TGTGCCAGCAGCCCTCCGGGACTAGCGGCCTACAATGAGCAGTTCTTC.

The chain carries TRBV27 and TRBJ2-5; D gene ambiguous. The germline CDR1 and CDR2 sequences are MNHEY and SMNVEV (reference sequence). V gave up 5 bases and J gave up 0 bases, with 13 bases separating them. The CDR3 length is 15 residues. CDR3 protein: CASSPPGRYQETQYF. CDR3 nucleotide sequence: TGTGCCAGCAGTCCCCCAGGCCGCTACCAAGAGACCCAGTACTTC.

This clonotype was counted between two and nine times. The chain couples TRBV5-1 to TRBJ2-5, with D perhaps assigned TRBD1 or TRBD2 (5 bases each). The CDR3 covers 15 residues. The V gene lost 1 base and the J gene lost 5 bases, with 15 bases spanning the gap. Germline CDR1 reads SGHRS; CDR2 reads YFSETQ. The CDR3: CASSLMGDRGETQYF. The CDR3 DNA follows: TGCGCCAGCAGCTTGATGGGGGATCGTGGCGAGACCCAGTACTTC.

This rearrangement joins TRBV10-3 to TRBJ2-3, with D unresolved. CDR1 is ENHRY, CDR2 SYGVKD, per germline. Trimming pared 2 bases from V and 6 bases from J, leaving 6 bases between. CDR3 length equals 12 residues. The CDR3 region is CAISETADTQYF. The CDR3 region has the DNA TGTGCCATCAGTGAGACGGCGGATACGCAGTATTTT.

This clonotype was picked up a small number of times. The chain uses TRBV12-3 or TRBV12-4 and TRBJ2-1; D might be TRBD1 or TRBD2, each matching 5 bases. CDR3 length equals 16 residues. Trimming took off 7 bases at V and 2 bases at J, with 18 bases between the two ends. The CDR3 region has the DNA TGTGCCAGCACCCCGGGGACCTTTCGGGCCTACAATGAGCAGTTCTTC. Encoded protein: CASTPGTFRAYNEQFF.

This clonotype came up a few times. V is TRBV6-6 and J is TRBJ2-7; 12 bases agree with TRBD2. Germline-derived CDR1 and CDR2 are MNHNY and SVGAGI (reference sequence). The CDR3 sequence is 15 residues long. V was clipped by 4 bases and J by 2 bases; unmatched bases: 3. CDR3 bases: TGTGCCAGCAGTTCTAGCGGGAGGGGCCCCTACGAGCAGTACTTC. The encoded protein is CASSSSGRGPYEQYF.

This clonotype has at least ten counts. The V call is TRBV10-3, the J call TRBJ1-2; TRBD1 matches at 11 bases. The CDR3 extends over 15 amino acids. Germline V lookup: CDR1 ENHRY, CDR2 SYGVKD. V dropped 3 bases and J dropped 9; count of bases not matched to a gene: 9. This CDR3 is CAISDPGGQGASYTF. CDR3 nucleotide sequence: TGTGCCATCAGTGACCCAGGTGGACAGGGGGCAAGCTACACCTTC.

This clonotype was observed many times. The chain recombines TRBV4-2 with TRBJ2-3; the D is unclear. There are 15 residues in the CDR3. Germline CDR1 and CDR2: LGHNA and YNFKEQ. Trimming took off 1 base at V and 3 bases at J, with 11 bases between the two ends. This CDR3 reads CASSQALFGTDTQYF. CDR3 nucleotides: TGTGCCAGCAGCCAAGCTTTGTTCGGTACAGATACGCAGTATTTT.

This chain links TRBV6-2 or TRBV6-3 with TRBJ2-6; D gene ambiguous. The ends were cut back, 7 bases at V and 0 bases at J, with 10 bases in the middle. The germline gives CDR1 MNHEY, CDR2 SVGEGT. The CDR3 has 15 residues. CDR3 residues: CASTSPHSGANVLTF. The CDR3 region has the DNA TGTGCCAGCACTTCTCCCCACTCTGGGGCCAACGTCCTGACTTTC.

There are many counts of this clonotype. The CDR3 here is CASSSGRELMEQFF. The CDR3, as DNA: TGTGCCAGCAGCTCCGGACGGGAATTAATGGAGCAGTTCTTC. The V gene is TRBV11-2, the J gene TRBJ2-1, with TRBD2 as a possible D gene (5 bases). Trimming removed 4 bases at V and 10 bases at J, with 17 bases between. The CDR3 loop spans 14 amino acids. Looked up from germline, CDR1 is SGHAT and CDR2 is FQNNGV.

This clonotype came up once. The V gene is TRBV28, the J gene TRBJ1-1; possible D gene TRBD1, 6 bases. CDR3 length: 14 amino acids. The germline gives CDR1 MDHEN, CDR2 SYDVKM. Trimming cost V 3 bases and J 6 bases, with 14 bases left between them. The CDR3, as DNA: TGTGCCAGCAGTTTGGGGGGCCTCGTGGCTGAAGCTTTCTTT. Protein sequence: CASSLGGLVAEAFF.

As to this clonotype: A read error may explain this, as a much larger clone is one base away. The chain links TRBV9 to TRBJ2-3; TRBD1 or TRBD2 may be the D gene (5 bases each). Germline V CDR1 and CDR2: SGDLS, YYNGEE. The CDR3 extends over 13 amino acids. The CDR3 region has the DNA TGTGCCAGCAGCGTAGGAGGGGCTGATACGCGGTATTTT. This translates into CASSVGGADTRYF.

This clonotype was seen at least ten times. The chain uses TRBV29-1 and TRBJ1-5; TRBD1 aligns across 9 bases. CDR1 and CDR2 from the germline V gene are SQVTM and ANQGSEA. Losses at the gene ends were 4 bases for V and 6 bases for J; bases not matched to a gene: 4. The CDR3 contains 13 residues. Here the CDR3 DNA reads TGCAGCGTTGGGGGACAGGGTGGTCAGCCCCAGCATTTT. Its protein product is CSVGGQGGQPQHF.

The table lists this clonotype with a few counts. The genes are TRBV28 and TRBJ2-6; possibly TRBD1 for D (6 bases). Germline loops: CDR1 MDHEN, CDR2 SYDVKM. Trimming took off 5 bases at V and 4 bases at J, with 21 bases between the two ends. This CDR3 spans 18 amino acids. The CDR3 here is CASSPLRGGTSGANVLTF. The CDR3 nucleotides are TGTGCCAGCAGTCCCCTACGAGGGGGAACTTCCGGGGCCAACGTCCTGACTTTC.

This clonotype was seen at least ten times. The rearrangement joins TRBV20-1 to TRBJ2-3, with a possible D match to TRBD2 (6 bases). Germline assignment: CDR1 DFQATT and CDR2 SNEGSKA (reference sequence). CDR3 length: 13 amino acids. V was trimmed by 1 base and J by 5 bases, leaving 10 bases between them. Here the CDR3 DNA reads TGCAGTGCTAGAGCGGGAGCCATAGATACGCAGTATTTT. As protein: CSARAGAIDTQYF.

V and J are TRBV7-3 and TRBJ2-2; D is uncertain. CDR3 length equals 14 residues. Trimming took off 4 bases at V and 4 bases at J, with 10 bases between the two ends. Germline V gene lookup returns CDR1 SGHTA and CDR2 FQGTGA. Here the CDR3 reads CASSSLTGTGELFF. The CDR3 DNA reads as TGTGCCAGCAGCTCTCTGACCGGCACCGGGGAGCTGTTTTTT. Supplemented by reference TRBV7-3 and TRBJ2-2, the full variable domain reads GAGVSQTPSNKVTEKGKYVELRCDPISGHTALYWYRQSLGQGPEFLIYFQGTGAADDSGLPNDRFFAVRPEGSVSTLKIQRTERGDSAVYLCASSSLTGTGELFFGEGSRLTVL.